This entry lists 32 T cell receptor beta chains sequenced from one sample in a study of T cell responses to AZD1222 COVID-19 vaccine. The table came from immunoSEQ multiplex PCR; TCRdb's copy has only in-frame clones and leaves some out. The sample yields 250,000 to 300,000 clones, 90% to 95% seen once. The sequenced sample was peripheral blood, obtained 28 days after the second AZD1222 dose. The receptors were gathered from an adult who received the AZD1222 COVID-19 vaccine.

The V call is TRBV7-9, the J call TRBJ1-6, with TRBD1 identical over 7 bases. The CDR3 loop spans 15 amino acids. J was trimmed by 7 bases and V by 1 base; bases with no gene match: 4. The V gene's germline CDR1 is SEHNR and CDR2 FQNEAQ (reference sequence). CDR3 residues: CASSLGPTGNSPLHF. DNA of the CDR3: TGTGCCAGCAGCTTAGGCCCGACAGGGAATTCACCCCTCCACTTT.

This chain connects TRBV2 to TRBJ1-1; 8 bases are shared with TRBD1. The CDR3 runs 13 residues. The V gene end was trimmed by 6 bases and the J gene end by 5 bases; junction bases not matched to a gene: 5. Germline V gene sequence: CDR1 SNHLY, CDR2 FYNNEI. Written as DNA, the CDR3 is TGTGCCAGCAGCTTGGACAGGGTGACTGAAGCTTTCTTT. This codes for CASSLDRVTEAFF.

The chain combines TRBV6-5 with TRBJ1-1, with D possibly TRBD1 on 5 matching bases. Trimming removed 2 bases from V and 4 bases from J, with 11 bases in between. Germline V gives CDR1 MNHEY, CDR2 SVGAGI. The CDR3 totals 14 residues. The CDR3 nucleotides read TGTGCCAGCAGTTACGATTGGGGCCGCACTGAAGCTTTCTTT. It is translated as CASSYDWGRTEAFF.

The rearrangement joins TRBV9 to TRBJ2-1; D may be TRBD2 (7 bases). CDR1 and CDR2 from the germline V gene are SGDLS and YYNGEE. Trimming took 0 bases from V and 0 from J, leaving 13 bases between them. This CDR3 region has 17 residues. DNA of the CDR3: TGTGCCAGCAGCGTAGGAGGGGGGGGATACTCCTACAATGAGCAGTTCTTC. As protein: CASSVGGGGYSYNEQFF.

The rearrangement uses TRBV3-1 (or the pseudogene TRBV3-2) and TRBJ1-1, with a possible D match to TRBD1 (6 bases). The CDR3 length is 14 residues. The germline V and J ends were trimmed by 6 bases and 4 bases, with 15 bases remaining between them. Germline lookup yields CDR1 LGHDT and CDR2 YNNKEL (reference sequence). In DNA, the CDR3 is TGTGCCAGCAGTTCTATCACAGGGAGCACTGAAGCTTTCTTT. It encodes CASSSITGSTEAFF.

DNA of the CDR3: TGTGCCAGCAGCTCCCAGGGGCCTGGGGCCAACGTCCTGACTTTC. Its translation is CASSSQGPGANVLTF. V and J are TRBV7-2 and TRBJ2-6; perhaps TRBD1 as D (6 bases). Germline loops: CDR1 SGHTA, CDR2 FQGNSA. The CDR3 length is 15 residues. Trimming took 4 bases from V and 2 from J, leaving 9 bases between them.

V gene TRBV25-1 combines with J gene TRBJ2-1, with TRBD2 identical over 8 bases. Trimming at V came to 6 bases and at J to 9 bases, leaving 7 bases not matched to a gene. The CDR3 runs to 13 residues. Germline V gene sequence: CDR1 MGHDK, CDR2 SYGVNS. CDR3 in amino acids: CASSTGREGEQFF. The CDR3 DNA reads as TGTGCCAGCAGCACGGGTCGGGAGGGTGAGCAGTTCTTC.

The V and J genes are TRBV2 and TRBJ1-5; D is uncertain. Germline V gene data show CDR1 as SNHLY and CDR2 as FYNNEI. V was pared by 3 bases and J by 2 bases, with 8 bases between. The CDR3 has 14 amino acids. The CDR3 here is CASSEGWGNQPQHF. The CDR3 bases are TGTGCCAGCAGTGAGGGATGGGGCAATCAGCCCCAGCATTTT.

The chain is built from TRBV28 and TRBJ1-5; D is uncertain. The CDR3 contains 15 residues. CDR1 and CDR2 from the germline V gene are MDHEN and SYDVKM. Trimming removed 5 bases at V and 7 bases at J, with 18 bases between. CDR3 residues: CASSPPGREYQPQHF. CDR3 nucleotides: TGTGCCAGCAGTCCCCCGGGAAGGGAGTACCAGCCCCAGCATTTT.

This chain joins TRBV7-2 and TRBJ2-7, with TRBD2 matching over 14 bases. Per germline, CDR1 SGHTA and CDR2 FQGNSA. This CDR3 has 18 amino acids. V lost 6 bases to trimming and J lost 3 bases; unmatched junction nucleotides: 13. CDR3 sequence: CASRSGVGLAGGDYEQYF. The CDR3 coding sequence is TGTGCCAGCAGATCAGGAGTAGGACTAGCGGGGGGAGACTACGAGCAGTACTTC. The variable domain in full, with the rest retrieved from reference TRBV7-2 and TRBJ2-7, is GAGVSQSPSNKVTEKGKDVELRCDPISGHTALYWYRQSLGQGLEFLIYFQGNSAPDKSGLPSDRFSAERTGGSVSTLTIQRTQQEDSAVYLCASRSGVGLAGGDYEQYFGPGTRLTVT.

The CDR3 loop is CSVDPDRDYGYTF. The DNA of the CDR3 is TGCAGCGTTGATCCCGACAGGGACTATGGCTACACCTTC. This chain links TRBV29-1 with TRBJ1-2; 7 bases are a match to TRBD1. Trimming cost V 3 bases and J 3 bases; bases outside gene matches: 4. The CDR3 sequence is 13 residues long. Germline V gene lookup returns CDR1 SQVTM and CDR2 ANQGSEA.

This clone is a singleton in its sample. The V and J genes are TRBV2 and TRBJ2-4; no clear D. V was clipped by 5 bases and J by 0 bases, with 20 bases between them. Germline V lookup: CDR1 SNHLY, CDR2 FYNNEI. The CDR3 covers 18 residues. This CDR3 reads CASSSQTPRRIAKNIQYF. Here the CDR3 DNA reads TGTGCCAGCAGTTCCCAAACCCCACGCCGGATAGCCAAAAACATTCAGTACTTC.

The chain combines TRBV27 with TRBJ1-1; D possibly corresponds to TRBD1 (6 bases). Germline-derived CDR1 and CDR2 are MNHEY and SMNVEV (reference sequence). V was clipped by 3 bases and J by 4 bases, with 12 bases between them. The CDR3 loop spans 14 amino acids. CDR3 sequence: CASSFRRGSTEAFF. The CDR3 bases are TGTGCCAGCAGTTTTCGCAGGGGATCCACTGAAGCTTTCTTT.

The CDR3 nucleotides read TGCGCCAGCAGCCAAGATTGGCGGCTCACAGATACGCAGTATTTT. Its translation: CASSQDWRLTDTQYF. The rearrangement joins TRBV4-3 to TRBJ2-3; D is unclear. Trimming removed 0 bases from V and 2 bases from J, with 9 bases in between. Germline V CDR1 and CDR2: LGHNA, YSLEER. This CDR3 has 15 residues.

V and J are TRBV6-1 and TRBJ1-1, with D unresolved. The V gene lost 1 base and the J gene lost 0 bases, with 9 bases spanning the gap. This CDR3 has 15 residues. Per germline, CDR1 MNHNS and CDR2 SASEGT. This CDR3 is CASSEGPALNTEAFF. In DNA form, the CDR3 reads TGTGCCAGCAGTGAAGGACCGGCTCTGAACACTGAAGCTTTCTTT.

This sequence joins TRBV5-4 and TRBJ1-2; D unclear. The CDR3 totals 14 residues. CDR1 and CDR2 (germline): SGHNT, YYREEE (reference sequence). V lost 0 bases, J lost 0 bases, and 6 bases lay in between. CDR3 region: CASSLGAANYGYTF. CDR3 nucleotide sequence: TGTGCCAGCAGCTTGGGGGCCGCTAACTATGGCTACACCTTC.

The chain links TRBV2 to TRBJ1-1, with TRBD1 identical over 7 bases. The CDR3 length is 16 residues. Germline CDR1 SNHLY, CDR2 FYNNEI. V gave up 5 bases and J gave up 5 bases; unmatched junction bases: 14. The CDR3 DNA reads as TGTGCCAGCAGTCCTACACTTCAGGGGGAAAGAACTGAAGCTTTCTTT. It translates to CASSPTLQGERTEAFF.

The chain combines TRBV18 with TRBJ1-3; D is uncertain. Germline V gives CDR1 KGHSH, CDR2 LQKENI. This CDR3 is 16 amino acids long. Trimming shortened V by 5 bases and J by 0 bases, and 14 bases separated the two germline ends. The CDR3 DNA reads as TGTGCCAGCTCAGCCCAGGTCCCCCCCTCTGGAAACACCATATATTTT. Its translation: CASSAQVPPSGNTIYF.

The V and J genes are TRBV28 and TRBJ1-2; tentative D call: TRBD1 (5 bases). CDR3 length equals 12 residues. Per germline, CDR1 MDHEN and CDR2 SYDVKM. The CDR3, as DNA: TGTGCACATCACAGTGGGACCTATGGCTACACCTTC. Protein sequence: CAHHSGTYGYTF.

The chain has TRBV27 and TRBJ1-4; unclear D gene. The CDR3 is 14 amino acids. V lost 5 bases to trimming and J lost 1 base, with 8 bases between them. Germline CDR1 and CDR2: MNHEY and SMNVEV (reference sequence). The CDR3 DNA is TGTGCCAGCAGTGTGGCCCAAACTAATGAAAAACTGTTTTTT. Translation gives CASSVAQTNEKLFF.

The chain joins TRBV28 to TRBJ1-5; D unclear. Trimming left V 6 bases short and J 2 bases short, with 17 bases between. CDR1 MDHEN and CDR2 SYDVKM come from the germline V gene. This CDR3 comprises 16 residues. The DNA of the CDR3 is TGTGCCAGCAGCAAATTGGGGTCGGGCGGCAATCAGCCCCAGCATTTT. This gives the protein CASSKLGSGGNQPQHF.

This rearrangement joins TRBV28 to TRBJ1-4; D ambiguous. Germline CDR1 is MDHEN and CDR2 is SYDVKM. This CDR3 has 15 amino acids. Trimming took off 2 bases at V and 4 bases at J, with 11 bases between the two ends. In nucleotides, the CDR3 is TGTGCCAGCAGTTTAAGGCCAGCTCATAATGAAAAACTGTTTTTT. This translates into CASSLRPAHNEKLFF.

This clone was seen just once. The rearrangement uses TRBV10-1 and TRBJ2-3; TRBD2 aligns across 9 bases. The CDR3 runs to 15 residues. Germline CDR1 is WNHNN and CDR2 is SYGVQD (reference sequence). With V trimmed by 11 bases and J by 7 bases, 16 bases remained unmatched. CDR3 loop: CACDPTSGPGNTQYF. Here the CDR3 DNA reads TGCGCCTGCGATCCGACTAGCGGACCGGGGAATACGCAGTATTTT.

The rearrangement joins TRBV19 to TRBJ2-1, with a weak D call TRBD2 (6 bases). Germline V gene data show CDR1 as LNHDA and CDR2 as SQIVND (reference sequence). The CDR3 loop spans 12 amino acids. Trimming stripped 4 bases from V and 8 bases from J, with 9 bases between. The CDR3 nucleotides read TGTGCCAGTAGTAGGGGGACTTATGAGCAGTTCTTC. It specifies CASSRGTYEQFF.

This clone is a singleton in its sample. V is TRBV7-9 and J is TRBJ2-7, with 7 bases lining up with TRBD1. The CDR3 is 15 amino acids. Germline CDR1 reads SEHNR; CDR2 reads FQNEAQ (reference sequence). J gave up 4 bases and V 4 bases, and 10 bases lay outside the gene matches. CDR3 sequence reads: CASSSLDRDHYEQYF. The CDR3 DNA reads TGTGCCAGCAGCTCGTTAGACAGGGACCATTACGAGCAGTACTTC.

The chain is built from TRBV5-1 and TRBJ2-7, with D uncertain. This CDR3 has 13 amino acids. Germline V lookup: CDR1 SGHRS, CDR2 YFSETQ. Trimming took off 2 bases at V and 0 bases at J, with 6 bases between the two ends. The CDR3 here is CASSLSTSYEQYF. CDR3 DNA: TGCGCCAGCAGCTTAAGTACCTCCTACGAGCAGTACTTC.

This chain uses TRBV6-4 with TRBJ2-2; no clear D gene. CDR1 is MRHNA, CDR2 SNTAGT, per germline. This CDR3 is built from 12 residues. V lost 3 bases and J lost 3, with 2 bases in between. CDR3 bases: TGTGCCAGCAGTGAGGACACCGGGGAGCTGTTTTTT. Its translation: CASSEDTGELFF.

This chain uses TRBV5-1 with TRBJ1-1, with TRBD1 as a possible D gene (6 bases). CDR3 length: 13 residues. CDR1 and CDR2 (germline): SGHRS, YFSETQ. V was trimmed by 5 bases and J by 1 base, leaving 9 bases between them. For the CDR3, the DNA is TGCGCCAGCAGGCCGGACAGGAACACTGAAGCTTTCTTT. Residues: CASRPDRNTEAFF.

V and J are TRBV7-9 and TRBJ2-3; 9 bases agree with TRBD1. This CDR3 region has 14 residues. V was pared by 7 bases and J by 6 bases, with 8 bases of the junction left unmatched. The germline gives CDR1 SEHNR, CDR2 FQNEAQ (reference sequence). The CDR3 loop reads CASIGTGKRDTQYF. CDR3 nucleotide sequence: TGTGCCAGCATCGGGACAGGGAAAAGGGATACGCAGTATTTT.

On this clone: This sample also contains other DNA sequences that code for the same CDR3. The chain joins TRBV7-9 to TRBJ1-6, with D maybe TRBD1 (6 bases). CDR3 length: 14 residues. Germline assignment: CDR1 SEHNR and CDR2 FQNEAQ (reference sequence). Trimming left V 0 bases short and J 7 bases short, with 7 bases between. The CDR3 coding sequence is TGTGCCAGCAGCTTAGCGCAGGGGAATTCACCCCTCCACTTT. It encodes CASSLAQGNSPLHF.

Concerning this clone: The conserved phenylalanine or tryptophan normally closing the CDR3 is absent here, so this likely arose from a read error. It is unclear where the CDR3 begins or ends on the DNA, so no DNA is shown, and the CDR3 is as TCRdb lists it. The rearrangement joins TRBV23-1 to TRBJ2-7; TRBD1, the D gene given by the table, was not confirmed from the DNA. TRBV23-1 is given ORF status, its function remaining uncertain. With termini counted, the CDR3 has 10 amino acids. This chain's CDR3 is CASITGGSGL.

CDR3 coding DNA: TGTGCCAGCAGCTTAGTAGCGTACGATACCTCCTACGAGCAGTACTTC. Protein: CASSLVAYDTSYEQYF. The V and J genes are TRBV7-2 and TRBJ2-7, with D perhaps TRBD2 (5 bases). Trimming took 1 base from V and 0 from J, leaving 13 bases between them. CDR1 SGHTA and CDR2 FQGNSA come from the germline V gene. The CDR3 consists of 16 residues.